This T cell receptor beta chain came from a study of cytomegalovirus exposure and HLA in healthy donors. Findings and caveats of the study: As a later analysis showed, several of the most significant clusters appeared to be linked to common viral pathogens.

PCR employed 60 Vbeta and 13 Jbeta primers. Produced via immunoSEQ multiplex PCR; TCRdb's table is partial and in-frame only. The repertoire holds some 150,000 clones, with about 72% as singletons. About this clone: The antigen is not known.

J gave up 4 bases and V 1 base, and 8 bases lay outside the gene matches. The CDR3 extends over 16 amino acids. Germline assignment: CDR1 SQVTM and CDR2 ANQGSEA. Specimen: PBMCs. This sequence originates from a man in his fifties or sixties in good health and CMV-seronegative. The V call is TRBV29-1, the J call TRBJ2-7, with 12 positions matching TRBD2. The CDR3 protein is CSVEGTTSGSVYEQYF. Written as DNA, the CDR3 is TGCAGCGTTGAAGGGACGACTAGCGGGAGTGTTTACGAGCAGTACTTC.